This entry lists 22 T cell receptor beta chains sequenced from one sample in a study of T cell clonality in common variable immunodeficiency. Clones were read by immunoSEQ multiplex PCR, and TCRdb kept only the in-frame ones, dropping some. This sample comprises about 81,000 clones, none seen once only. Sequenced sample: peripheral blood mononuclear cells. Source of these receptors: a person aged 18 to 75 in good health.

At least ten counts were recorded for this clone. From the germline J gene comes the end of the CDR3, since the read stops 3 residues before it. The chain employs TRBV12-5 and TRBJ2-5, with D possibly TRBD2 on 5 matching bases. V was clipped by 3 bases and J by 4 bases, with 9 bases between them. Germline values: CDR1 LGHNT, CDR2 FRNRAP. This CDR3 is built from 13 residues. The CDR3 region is CASGFGVTETQYF. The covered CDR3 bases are TGTGCTAGTGGTTTCGGGGTGACAGAGACC.

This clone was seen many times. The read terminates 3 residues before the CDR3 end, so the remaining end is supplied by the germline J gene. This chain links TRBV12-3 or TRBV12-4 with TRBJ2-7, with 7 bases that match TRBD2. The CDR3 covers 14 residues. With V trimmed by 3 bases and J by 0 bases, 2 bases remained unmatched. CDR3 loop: CASSLGGSSYEQYF. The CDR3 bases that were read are TGTGCCAGCAGTTTGGGGGGGAGCTCCTACGAG.

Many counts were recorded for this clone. CDR3 residues: CASTLGQGLNTEAFF. The sequenced part of the CDR3 DNA is TGTGCCAGTACCCTCGGACAGGGACTGAACACTGAA. This chain connects TRBV19 to TRBJ1-1; 8 bases fit TRBD1. The CDR3 end lies 3 residues beyond the end of the read and is filled in from the germline J gene. CDR1 is LNHDA and CDR2 is SQIVND in the germline V gene (reference sequence). V was pared by 7 bases and J by 0 bases, with 7 bases of the junction left unmatched. The CDR3 runs 15 residues. Full variable domain (missing parts from reference TRBV19 and TRBJ1-1): DGGITQSPKYLFRKEGQNVTLSCEQNLNHDAMYWYRQDPGQGLRLIYYSQIVNDFQKGDIAEGYSVSREKKESFPLTVTSAQKNPTAFYLCASTLGQGLNTEAFFGQGTRLTVV.

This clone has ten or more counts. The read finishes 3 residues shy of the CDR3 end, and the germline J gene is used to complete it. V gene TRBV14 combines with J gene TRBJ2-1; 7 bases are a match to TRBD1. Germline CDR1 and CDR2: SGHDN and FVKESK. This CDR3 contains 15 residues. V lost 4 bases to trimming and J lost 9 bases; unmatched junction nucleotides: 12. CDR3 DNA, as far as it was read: TGTGCCAGCAGCCGATTCGGACAGGTCACATCTGAG. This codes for CASSRFGQVTSE. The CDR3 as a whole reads CASSRFGQVTSEQFF.

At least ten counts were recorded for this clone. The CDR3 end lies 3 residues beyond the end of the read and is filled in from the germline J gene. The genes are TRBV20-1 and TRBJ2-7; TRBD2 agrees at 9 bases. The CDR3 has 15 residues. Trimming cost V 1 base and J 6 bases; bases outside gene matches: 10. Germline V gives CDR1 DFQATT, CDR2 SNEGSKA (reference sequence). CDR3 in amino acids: CSARGAGGPLGEQYF. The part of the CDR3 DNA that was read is TGCAGTGCTAGAGGGGCGGGAGGGCCTCTGGGCGAG.

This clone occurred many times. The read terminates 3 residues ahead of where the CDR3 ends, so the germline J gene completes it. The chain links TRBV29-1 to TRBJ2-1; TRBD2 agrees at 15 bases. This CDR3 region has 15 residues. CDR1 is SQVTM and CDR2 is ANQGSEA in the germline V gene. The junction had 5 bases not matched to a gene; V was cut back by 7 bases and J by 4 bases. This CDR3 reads CSGTSGRGQYNEQFF. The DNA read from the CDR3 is TGCAGCGGGACTAGCGGGAGGGGGCAATACAATGAG.

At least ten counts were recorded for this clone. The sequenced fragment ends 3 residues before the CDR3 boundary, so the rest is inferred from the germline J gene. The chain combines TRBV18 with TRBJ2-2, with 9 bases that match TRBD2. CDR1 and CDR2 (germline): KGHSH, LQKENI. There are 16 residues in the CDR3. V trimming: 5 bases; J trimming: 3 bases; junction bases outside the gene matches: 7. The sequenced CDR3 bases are TGTGCCAGCTCATTTAGCGGGAGCCAGGACACCGGGGAG. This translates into CASSFSGSQDTGE. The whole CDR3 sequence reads CASSFSGSQDTGELFF.

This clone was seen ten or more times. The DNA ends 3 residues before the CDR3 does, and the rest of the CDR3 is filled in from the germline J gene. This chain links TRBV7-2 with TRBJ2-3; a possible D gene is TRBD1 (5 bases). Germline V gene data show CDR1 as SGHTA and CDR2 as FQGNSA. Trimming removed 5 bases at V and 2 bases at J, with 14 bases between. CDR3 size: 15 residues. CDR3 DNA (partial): TGTGCCAGCAGCCAGAGCCCCGGACACACAGATACG. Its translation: CASSQSPGHTDT. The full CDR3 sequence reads CASSQSPGHTDTQYF.

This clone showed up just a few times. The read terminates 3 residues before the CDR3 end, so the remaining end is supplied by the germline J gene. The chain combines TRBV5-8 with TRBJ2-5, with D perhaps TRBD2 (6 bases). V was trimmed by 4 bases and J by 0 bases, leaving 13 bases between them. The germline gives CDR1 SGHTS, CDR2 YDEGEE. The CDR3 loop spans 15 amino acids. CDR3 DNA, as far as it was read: TGTGCCAGCAGCGGAATAGCGGAGCACCAAGAGACC. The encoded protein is CASSGIAEHQET. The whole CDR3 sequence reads CASSGIAEHQETQYF. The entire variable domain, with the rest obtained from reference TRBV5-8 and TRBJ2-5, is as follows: EAGVTQSPTHLIKTRGQQATLRCSPISGHTSVYWYQQALGLGLQFLLWYDEGEERNRGNFPPRFSGRQFPNYSSELNVNALELEDSALYLCASSGIAEHQETQYFGPGTRLLVL.

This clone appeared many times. The CDR3 is CASSWSGGENEKLFF. Incomplete CDR3 DNA: TGCGCCAGCAGCTGGTCGGGGGGGGAGAATGAAAAA. The chain uses TRBV5-1 and TRBJ1-4; possibly TRBD1 for D (5 bases). The read terminates 3 residues ahead of where the CDR3 ends, so the germline J gene completes it. This CDR3 is 15 amino acids long. Germline V gene sequence: CDR1 SGHRS, CDR2 YFSETQ. With 3 bases removed from V and 5 bases from J, the gap between germline ends came to 14 bases.

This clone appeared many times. Incomplete CDR3 DNA: TGCGCCAGCAGCACAGGGAAGTATAGTAACACTGAA. Translation: CASSTGKYSNTE. The full CDR3 is CASSTGKYSNTEAFF. V and J are TRBV5-1 and TRBJ1-1; D may be TRBD1 (6 bases). Coverage ceases 3 residues before the CDR3 finishes, and the germline J gene fills in the end. The germline V gene encodes CDR1 SGHRS and CDR2 YFSETQ. The germline V and J ends were trimmed by 4 bases and 2 bases, with 15 bases remaining between them. The CDR3 totals 15 residues.

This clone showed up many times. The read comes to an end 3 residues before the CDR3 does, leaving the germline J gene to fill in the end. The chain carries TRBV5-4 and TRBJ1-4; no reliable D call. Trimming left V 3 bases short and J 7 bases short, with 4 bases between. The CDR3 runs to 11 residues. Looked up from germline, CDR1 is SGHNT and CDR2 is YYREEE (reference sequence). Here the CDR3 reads CASSSGEKLFF. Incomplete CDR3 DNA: TGTGCCAGCAGCTCGGGTGAAAAA. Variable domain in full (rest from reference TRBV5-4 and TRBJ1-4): ETGVTQSPTHLIKTRGQQVTLRCSSQSGHNTVSWYQQALGQGPQFIFQYYREEENGRGNFPPRFSGLQFPNYSSELNVNALELDDSALYLCASSSGEKLFFGSGTQLSVL.

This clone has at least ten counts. The CDR3: CASSLRGTGGGGYTF. The CDR3 DNA, read in part, is TGTGCCAGCAGCTTGCGGGGGACAGGGGGCGGGGGC. The chain combines TRBV7-2 with TRBJ1-2, with 12 bases identical to TRBD1. The read halts 3 residues ahead of the CDR3 end, with the missing end drawn from the germline J gene. Germline lookup yields CDR1 SGHTA and CDR2 FQGNSA. The CDR3 totals 15 residues.

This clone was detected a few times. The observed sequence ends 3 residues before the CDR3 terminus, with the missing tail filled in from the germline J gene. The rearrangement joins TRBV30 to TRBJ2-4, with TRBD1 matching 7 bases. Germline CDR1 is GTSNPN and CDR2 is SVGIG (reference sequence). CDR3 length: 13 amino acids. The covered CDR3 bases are TGTGCCTGGAGCCCGCAGGGGGTTCGTGGT. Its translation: CAWSPQGVRG. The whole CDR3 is CAWSPQGVRGQYF.

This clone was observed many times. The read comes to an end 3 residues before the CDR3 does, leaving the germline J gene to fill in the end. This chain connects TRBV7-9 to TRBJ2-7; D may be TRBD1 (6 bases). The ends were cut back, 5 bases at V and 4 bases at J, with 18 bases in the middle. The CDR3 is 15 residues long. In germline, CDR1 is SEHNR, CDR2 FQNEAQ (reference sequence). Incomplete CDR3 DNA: TGTGCCAGCAGCCCCATCACAGGGTCTCCTTACGAG. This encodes CASSPITGSPYE. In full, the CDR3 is CASSPITGSPYEQYF.

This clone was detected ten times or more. CDR3 amino acids: CASSLLGGGGELFF. CDR3 bases read: TGTGCCAGCAGCTTATTAGGGGGCGGCGGGGAG. V usage is TRBV7-3 and J usage is TRBJ2-2, with TRBD1 matching 7 bases. Read sequence stops 3 residues before the CDR3 end, and the germline J gene provides the missing end. The CDR3 is 14 amino acids. The germline CDR1 and CDR2 sequences are SGHTA and FQGTGA. The V segment lost 2 bases and the J segment 7 bases; nucleotides outside the gene matches: 4.

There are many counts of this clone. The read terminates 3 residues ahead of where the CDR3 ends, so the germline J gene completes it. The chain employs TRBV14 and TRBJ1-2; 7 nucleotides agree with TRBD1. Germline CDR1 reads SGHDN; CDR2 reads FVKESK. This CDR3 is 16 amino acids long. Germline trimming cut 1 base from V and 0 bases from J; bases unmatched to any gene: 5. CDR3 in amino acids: CASSQGQGLANYGYTF. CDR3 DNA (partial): TGTGCCAGCAGCCAAGGACAGGGCCTAGCTAACTATGGC.

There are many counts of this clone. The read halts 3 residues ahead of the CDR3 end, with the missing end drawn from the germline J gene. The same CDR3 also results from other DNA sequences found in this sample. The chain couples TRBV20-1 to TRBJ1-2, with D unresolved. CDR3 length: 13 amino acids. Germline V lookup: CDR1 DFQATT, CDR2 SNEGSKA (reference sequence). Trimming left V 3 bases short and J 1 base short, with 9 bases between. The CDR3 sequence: CSASHTFNYGYTF. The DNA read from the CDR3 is TGCAGTGCTAGCCACACGTTTAACTATGGC.

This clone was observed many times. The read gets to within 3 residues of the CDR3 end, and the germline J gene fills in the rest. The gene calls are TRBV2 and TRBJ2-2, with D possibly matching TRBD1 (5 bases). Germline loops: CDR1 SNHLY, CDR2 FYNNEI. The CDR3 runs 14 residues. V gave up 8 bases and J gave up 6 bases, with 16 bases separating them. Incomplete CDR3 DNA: TGTGCCAGCTCGAAACAGGTGCCGCCCGGGGAG. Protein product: CASSKQVPPGE. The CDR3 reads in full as CASSKQVPPGELFF.

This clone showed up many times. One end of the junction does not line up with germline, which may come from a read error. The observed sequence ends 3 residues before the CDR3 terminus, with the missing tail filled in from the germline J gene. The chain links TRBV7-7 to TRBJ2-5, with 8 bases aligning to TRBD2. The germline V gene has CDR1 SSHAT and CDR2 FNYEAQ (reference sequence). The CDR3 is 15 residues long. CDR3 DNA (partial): TGTGCTAGCAGCCCTCGAGGGGGTAGCGGGATGACC. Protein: CASSPRGGSGMT. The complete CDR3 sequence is CASSPRGGSGMTQYF.

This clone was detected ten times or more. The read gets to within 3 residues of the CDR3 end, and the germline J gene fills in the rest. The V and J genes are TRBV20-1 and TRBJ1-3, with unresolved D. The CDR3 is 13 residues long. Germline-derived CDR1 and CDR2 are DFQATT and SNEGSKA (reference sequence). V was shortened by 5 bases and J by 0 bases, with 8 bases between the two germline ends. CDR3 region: CSAYSNSGNTIYF. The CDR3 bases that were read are TGCAGTGCTTACAGCAACTCTGGAAACACC.

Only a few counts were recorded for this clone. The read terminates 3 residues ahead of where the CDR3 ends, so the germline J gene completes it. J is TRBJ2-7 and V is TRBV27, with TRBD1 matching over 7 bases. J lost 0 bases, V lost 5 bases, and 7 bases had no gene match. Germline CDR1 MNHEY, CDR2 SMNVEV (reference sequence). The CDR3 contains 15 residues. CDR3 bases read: TGTGCCAGCAGTCTTAAGGGACAGTTCTCCTACGAG. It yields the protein CASSLKGQFSYE. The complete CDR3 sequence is CASSLKGQFSYEQYF.